Below are 17 T cell receptor beta chains sequenced from a single sample in a study of tumour-infiltrating T cells in Burkitt lymphoma. Here immunoSEQ multiplex PCR was the method, and the copy in TCRdb shows in-frame clones only, minus some. Seen here are around 700 clones, about 15% observed once, and the top ten hold more than 15%. What was sequenced was tumor tissue. These TCRs come from a human donor with Burkitt lymphoma.

The CDR3 here is CASSARDSLSAFF. In nucleotides, the CDR3 is TGTGCCAGCAGTGCCCGGGACAGTTTATCAGCTTTCTTT. The chain has TRBV2 and TRBJ1-1; 7 bases are a match to TRBD1. Germline V gives CDR1 SNHLY, CDR2 FYNNEI. V lost 4 bases, J lost 10 bases, and 9 bases stayed unmatched. The CDR3 spans 13 residues.

This clone was detected only a few times. CDR3 protein: CASSQVQGSSPLHF. The DNA of the CDR3 is TGCGCCAGCAGCCAAGTACAGGGAAGTTCACCCCTCCACTTT. The V and J genes are TRBV4-1 and TRBJ1-6; the D gene is possibly TRBD1 (6 bases). Germline V gene data show CDR1 as MGHRA and CDR2 as YSYEKL. With 1 base removed from V and 9 bases from J, the gap between germline ends came to 10 bases. CDR3 length: 14 amino acids.

The V and J genes are TRBV29-1 and TRBJ2-7; tentative D call: TRBD2 (5 bases). Per the germline V gene, CDR1 is SQVTM and CDR2 is ANQGSEA. The CDR3 is made up of 10 amino acids. The V gene lost 4 bases and the J gene lost 4 bases, with 5 bases spanning the gap. The DNA for the CDR3 is TGCAGCGTTGGGACTTACGAGCAGTACTTC. Translated, it gives CSVGTYEQYF.

The chain couples TRBV14 to TRBJ2-5; D unresolved. Deletions cut 0 bases from V and 3 bases from J, with 17 bases between. The CDR3 extends over 17 amino acids. CDR1 is SGHDN and CDR2 is FVKESK in the germline V gene. The CDR3 sequence is CASSQDRINWWEETQYF. The CDR3 DNA follows: TGTGCCAGCAGCCAAGACCGCATTAACTGGTGGGAAGAGACCCAGTACTTC.

Concerning this clone itself: Relative to the germline gene, one junction end is altered; a read error may explain this. The CDR3 is CATQGNVEVFF. CDR3 nucleotide sequence: TGTGCTACACAGGGGAACGTTGAAGTTTTCTTT. V gene TRBV19 combines with J gene TRBJ1-1; 7 bases match TRBD1. The CDR3 is 11 amino acids. Germline lookup yields CDR1 LNHDA and CDR2 SQIVND (reference sequence).

V gene TRBV5-5 combines with J gene TRBJ2-1, with a weak D call TRBD2 (5 bases). The ends were cut back, 0 bases at V and 7 bases at J, with 14 bases in the middle. The CDR3 runs to 15 residues. Germline V gives CDR1 SGHKS, CDR2 YYEKEE (reference sequence). The CDR3 DNA is TGTGCCAGCAGCTTGGGTGGCGAGGGAAAGAATGAGCAGTTCTTC. This gives the protein CASSLGGEGKNEQFF.

This clone occurred a few times. The J gene is TRBJ1-2, the V gene TRBV9; TRBD1 agrees at 7 bases. Trimming cost V 3 bases and J 2 bases; bases outside gene matches: 16. There are 18 residues in the CDR3. CDR1 and CDR2 (germline): SGDLS, YYNGEE. The CDR3 DNA follows: TGTGCCAGCAGCGAGGGGGTAATCACGGGACAGCTGAACTATGGCTACACCTTC. Amino acids: CASSEGVITGQLNYGYTF.

The J gene is TRBJ2-7, the V gene TRBV28; 9 positions match TRBD2. CDR3 length: 17 residues. Germline V gene sequence: CDR1 MDHEN, CDR2 SYDVKM. The ends lost 1 base at V and 0 bases at J; junction bases unmatched: 7. CDR3 sequence reads: CASSLSSGGPSSYEQYF. Written as DNA, the CDR3 is TGTGCCAGCAGTTTATCCAGCGGGGGGCCGAGCTCCTACGAGCAGTACTTC.

The V call is TRBV7-9, the J call TRBJ2-3, with no clear D. V lost 5 bases to trimming and J lost 0 bases, with 15 bases between them. Germline CDR1 is SEHNR and CDR2 is FQNEAQ (reference sequence). The length of the CDR3 is 16 residues. CDR3 DNA sequence: TGTGCCAGCAGCCCCAAGGTTTACCGGAGCACAGATACGCAGTATTTT. It specifies CASSPKVYRSTDTQYF. Complete variable domain (other parts from reference TRBV7-9 and TRBJ2-3): DTGVSQNPRHKITKRGQNVTFRCDPISEHNRLYWYRQTLGQGPEFLTYFQNEAQLEKSRLLSDRFSAERPKGSFSTLEIQRTEQGDSAMYLCASSPKVYRSTDTQYFGPGTRLTVL.

A few counts support this clone. The gene calls are TRBV4-1 and TRBJ1-1; D unresolved. Trimming cost V 4 bases and J 10 bases, with 16 bases left between them. The CDR3 contains 13 residues. Germline loops: CDR1 MGHRA, CDR2 YSYEKL. The CDR3 is CASSRALPERAFF. The CDR3 nucleotides read TGCGCCAGCAGCCGGGCGTTGCCGGAAAGAGCTTTCTTT.

The chain's CDR3 is CASSFRSGAQREKLFF. The CDR3 region has the DNA TGTGCCAGCAGCTTTCGTTCCGGGGCTCAAAGGGAAAAACTGTTTTTT. The genes are TRBV7-9 and TRBJ1-4; D is perhaps TRBD1 (5 bases). The CDR3 is 16 residues long. V lost 3 bases, J lost 8 bases, and 19 bases lay in between. Germline CDR1 is SEHNR and CDR2 is FQNEAQ (reference sequence).

This clone was observed a few times. The rearrangement joins TRBV11-2 to TRBJ1-5; the D gene is possibly TRBD1 (5 bases). The CDR3 has 14 residues. In germline, CDR1 is SGHAT, CDR2 FQNNGV. Trimming cost V 1 base and J 5 bases, with 9 bases left between them. The CDR3 bases are TGTGCCAGCAGCTTAGGGGGGGTGGATCAGCCCCAGCATTTT. Translating gives CASSLGGVDQPQHF.

A remark on this clone: Other DNA sequences of this sample code for an identical CDR3. The CDR3 sequence: CASSLGSGGNTDTQYF. CDR3 DNA: TGTGCCAGCAGCTTAGGGTCAGGGGGGAACACAGATACGCAGTATTTT. The chain couples TRBV7-9 to TRBJ2-3; possibly TRBD1 for D (7 bases). Per the germline V gene, CDR1 is SEHNR and CDR2 is FQNEAQ (reference sequence). Trimming took 1 base from V and 2 from J, leaving 13 bases between them. The CDR3 spans 16 residues.

This clone was seen a handful of times. The chain uses TRBV9 and TRBJ1-5; TRBD1 is a possible D gene (6 bases). CDR3 size: 13 residues. Trimming cost V 4 bases and J 5 bases, with 10 bases left between them. Germline CDR1 reads SGDLS; CDR2 reads YYNGEE. In nucleotides, the CDR3 is TGTGCCAGCAGCCAAAGGGGGGATCAGCCCCAGCATTTT. Translating it yields CASSQRGDQPQHF.

This clone was picked up a small number of times. The V call is TRBV5-4, the J call TRBJ1-6; 7 bases are a match to TRBD1. J gave up 7 bases and V 1 base, and 5 bases lay outside the gene matches. There are 15 residues in the CDR3. Germline CDR1 reads SGHNT; CDR2 reads YYREEE (reference sequence). DNA for the CDR3: TGTGCCAGCAGCTTGACAGGGGACCCGAATTCACCCCTCCACTTT. This sequence encodes CASSLTGDPNSPLHF.

The table lists this clone with a few counts. The J gene is TRBJ1-1, the V gene TRBV19, with 7 bases that match TRBD1. Trimming removed 3 bases from V and 4 bases from J; junction bases left unmatched: 8. The CDR3 spans 15 residues. Germline V gives CDR1 LNHDA, CDR2 SQIVND (reference sequence). The CDR3 is CASSILQGMITEAFF. CDR3 nucleotides: TGTGCCAGTAGTATTTTACAGGGGATGATCACTGAAGCTTTCTTT.

J is TRBJ1-1 and V is TRBV5-1; D is unclear. The CDR3 consists of 13 residues. Trimming cost V 3 bases and J 3 bases, with 9 bases left between them. The V gene's germline CDR1 is SGHRS and CDR2 YFSETQ. CDR3 loop: CASSSMEYTEAFF. The CDR3 DNA follows: TGCGCCAGCAGCTCGATGGAGTACACTGAAGCTTTCTTT.